Following are 9 T cell receptor beta chains from one sample sequenced in a study of T cells in Graves' hyperthyroidism and ophthalmopathy (dated by TCRdb to between 2017 and 2020). Libraries were prepared through multiplex PCR. TCRdb records Illumina HiSeq 2000 as the sequencer. The TCR beta CDR3 regions were amplified from RNA transcripts. For the first round of RT-PCR on the TCR CDR3, the HTBI primer set was used together with the Qiagen OneStep RT-PCR kit. Using fastp trimming at Q25 and MiXCR clonotype assembly, TCRdb reanalyzed the public sequencing data and kept in-frame beta chains. CDR3 protein sequences are deduplicated, and each keeps its most common genes and DNA. The sample includes about 540,000 distinct CDR3 sequences, with roughly 46% observed a single time. The leading ten clones occupy more than 7.5% of the sample. Sequencing was performed on peripheral blood or thyroid tissue (not recorded which). The source is a woman younger than 30 with Graves' hyperthyroidism.

The count of this clonotype is one. The rearrangement uses TRBV2 and TRBJ2-4; unclear D gene. The CDR3 extends over 13 amino acids. Germline V gene data show CDR1 as SNHLY and CDR2 as FYNNEI. Trimming shortened V by 4 bases and J by 2 bases, and 6 bases separated the two germline ends. CDR3 nucleotides: TGTGCCAGCAGTGCAGGTTCCAAAAACATTCAGTACTTC. Its translation is CASSAGSKNIQYF.

In this sample, this clonotype turned up a few times. The V and J genes are TRBV10-3 and TRBJ2-7; 7 bases fit TRBD2. This CDR3 comprises 14 residues. Germline trimming cut 10 bases from V and 3 bases from J; bases unmatched to any gene: 12. Germline-derived CDR1 and CDR2 are ENHRY and SYGVKD. The CDR3 sequence is CASSKGGVNYEQYF. Written as DNA, the CDR3 is TGTGCCAGCTCCAAGGGAGGGGTTAACTACGAGCAGTACTTC.

This rearrangement joins TRBV20-1 to TRBJ2-6; D unresolved. Germline assignment: CDR1 DFQATT and CDR2 SNEGSKA (reference sequence). V was shortened by 6 bases and J by 2 bases, with 11 bases between the two germline ends. CDR3 length equals 14 residues. The CDR3 protein is CSAPLLAGANVLTF. The DNA for the CDR3 is TGCAGTGCCCCCCTATTGGCTGGGGCCAACGTCCTGACTTTC.

The chain couples TRBV15 to TRBJ2-7; D unresolved. CDR3 size: 12 residues. Deletions cut 1 base from V and 2 bases from J, with 3 bases between. Germline V CDR1 and CDR2: LNHNV, YYDKDF (reference sequence). The CDR3 reads CATSRGTYEQYF. The CDR3, as DNA: TGTGCCACCAGCAGAGGTACCTACGAGCAGTACTTC. The variable domain in full, with the rest retrieved from reference TRBV15 and TRBJ2-7, is DAMVIQNPRYQVTQFGKPVTLSCSQTLNHNVMYWYQQKSSQAPKLLFHYYDKDFNNEADTPDNFQSRRPNTSFCFLDIRSPGLGDTAMYLCATSRGTYEQYFGPGTRLTVT.

The rearrangement uses TRBV19 and TRBJ2-2, with 16 positions matching TRBD2. Germline lookup yields CDR1 LNHDA and CDR2 SQIVND (reference sequence). Trimming cost V 3 bases and J 6 bases; bases outside gene matches: 10. CDR3 size: 19 residues. This CDR3 reads CASSMLGLAGGSWPGELFF. CDR3 DNA: TGTGCCAGTAGTATGCTGGGACTAGCGGGAGGGAGTTGGCCCGGGGAGCTGTTTTTT.

The sample holds many counts of this clonotype. The J gene is TRBJ2-7, the V gene TRBV20-1; D is unresolved. Germline V gives CDR1 DFQATT, CDR2 SNEGSKA (reference sequence). This CDR3 is 14 amino acids long. Between the trimmed V and J ends, which lost 5 bases and 0 bases, there was a span of 14 bases. The CDR3, as DNA: TGCAGTGCTTCTTCGACTGGGTTCTCCTACGAGCAGTACTTC. Amino acids: CSASSTGFSYEQYF.

This clonotype appeared many times. The chain recombines TRBV10-2 with TRBJ1-1; D unclear. From germline, CDR1 is WSHSY and CDR2 SAAADI. V was trimmed by 0 bases and J by 0 bases, leaving 17 bases between them. The CDR3 is made up of 18 amino acids. The CDR3 DNA sequence: TGCGCCAGCAGTGAGTCTCCTCGGAGGGCCCTCATGAACACTGAAGCTTTCTTT. It specifies CASSESPRRALMNTEAFF.

This clonotype was counted at least ten times. The chain uses TRBV15 and TRBJ2-3; 7 nucleotides align to TRBD2. Looked up from germline, CDR1 is LNHNV and CDR2 is YYDKDF (reference sequence). This CDR3 contains 18 residues. The V gene end was trimmed by 0 bases and the J gene end by 3 bases; junction bases not matched to a gene: 12. The CDR3 DNA follows: TGTGCCACCAGCAGAGATGCTTGGTTGGCGGGAGTGACAGATACGCAGTATTTT. Residues: CATSRDAWLAGVTDTQYF.

The chain combines TRBV25-1 with TRBJ1-2; D ambiguous. The CDR3 extends over 15 amino acids. The V gene lost 8 bases and the J gene lost 0 bases, with 16 bases spanning the gap. In germline, CDR1 is MGHDK, CDR2 SYGVNS. CDR3 loop: CASVESGRTNYGYTF. The CDR3 DNA reads TGTGCCAGCGTTGAATCCGGACGGACTAACTATGGCTACACCTTC.